The source of this T cell receptor (beta chain) is a study of cytomegalovirus exposure and HLA in healthy donors. Study summary: Findings of an earlier analysis included around 100 million unique TCR beta sequences from 190 million or so T cells.

The PCR employed 60 Vbeta primers together with 13 Jbeta primers. TCRdb keeps only in-frame clones here, not all; method: immunoSEQ multiplex PCR. The data show 150,000 to 200,000 clones, with 70% to 80% seen just once and approximately 0.76% held by the top ten. Per germline, CDR1 SNHLY and CDR2 FYNNEI. CDR3 length: 13 amino acids. Trimming left V 7 bases short and J 6 bases short, with 12 bases between. The receptor was derived from a female donor in good health and CMV-seronegative. The sequenced sample was PBMCs. The chain has TRBV2 and TRBJ1-4; D is perhaps TRBD1 (6 bases). CDR3 bases: TGTGCCAGCATCCGGGACACGCATGAAAAACTGTTTTTT. Translating it yields CASIRDTHEKLFF.